This TCR beta chain derives from a study of technical replicates of blood from a few donors. The CDR3 has 15 residues. V shed 8 bases, J shed 1 base, and the junction held 3 bases outside the gene matches. Germline V lookup: CDR1 SGHTA, CDR2 FQGNSA. Using immunoSEQ multiplex PCR, the repertoire was profiled, and TCRdb retains in-frame clones only, with some absent. The sample lists approximately 79,000 clones; around 97% were seen once. The material sequenced was T cells isolated from PBMCs. This TCR was recovered from a human donor in good health. The V call is TRBV7-2, the J call TRBJ2-1; 12 nucleotides line up with TRBD2. This chain's CDR3 is CASRLAGVSYNEQFF. DNA of the CDR3: TGTGCCAGCCGACTAGCGGGAGTTTCCTACAATGAGCAGTTCTTC.